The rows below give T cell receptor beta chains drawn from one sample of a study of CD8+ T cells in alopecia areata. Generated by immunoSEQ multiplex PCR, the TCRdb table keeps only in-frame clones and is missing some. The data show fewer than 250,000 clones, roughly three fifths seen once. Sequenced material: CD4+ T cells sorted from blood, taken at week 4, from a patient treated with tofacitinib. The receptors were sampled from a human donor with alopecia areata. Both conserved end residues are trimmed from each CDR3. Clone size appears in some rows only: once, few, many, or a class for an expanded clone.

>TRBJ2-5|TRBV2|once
ASTGGSRQETQY
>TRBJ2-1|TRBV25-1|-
AILEGLAGSSEQF
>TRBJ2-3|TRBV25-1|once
ASSDDLRGTDTQY
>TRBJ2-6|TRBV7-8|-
ASSPTGFAGANVLT
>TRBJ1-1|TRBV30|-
AWSPRDRGTTEAF
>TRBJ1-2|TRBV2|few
ASLRVIWGYT
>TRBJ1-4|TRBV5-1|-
ASSSGQEINEKLF
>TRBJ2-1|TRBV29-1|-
SVTRDSYNEQF
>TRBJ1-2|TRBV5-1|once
ASSLEFAQNYGYT
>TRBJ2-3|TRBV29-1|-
SVELAWNTDTQY
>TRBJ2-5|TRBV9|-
ASTISTSGRETQY
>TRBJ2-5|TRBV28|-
ASRTRYSGETQY
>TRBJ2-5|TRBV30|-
AWLSLQGGETQY
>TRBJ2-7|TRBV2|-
ASSLIEGAEQY
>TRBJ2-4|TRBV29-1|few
SVEKAGRDIQY
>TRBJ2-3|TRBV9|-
ASSDLQTDTQY
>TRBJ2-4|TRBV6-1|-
ASSSTVAKNIQY